This is a list of T cell receptor beta chains from one sample in a study of T cells in Graves' hyperthyroidism and ophthalmopathy. MiXCR was run by TCRdb on the multiplex PCR reads, yielding one entry per CDR3 protein. The table shows around 690,000 distinct CDR3 sequences, with roughly 17% occurring only once. Source material: blood. These receptor sequences come from a man aged 50-60 years with Graves' hyperthyroidism. CDR3s include the opening cysteine and the closing phenylalanine or tryptophan. The order of the fields is CDR3 protein, CDR3 DNA, clone size, V gene, J gene, D gene. A D gene is named only where the DNA matches it firmly. Clone size, where shown, is once, few, many, or a class for clones that have expanded.

cdr3_aa: CASRTDRGRTNTGELFF
cdr3_nt: TGTGCCAGCAGAACTGATCGCGGGAGGACGAACACCGGGGAGCTGTTTTTT
clone_size: many
v_call: TRBV6-2/TRBV6-3
j_call: TRBJ2-2
d_call: TRBD2

cdr3_aa: CASSLGLAGIGTQYF
cdr3_nt: TGTGCCAGCAGTTTGGGACTAGCGGGAATTGGTACGCAGTATTTT
clone_size: many
v_call: TRBV28
j_call: TRBJ2-3
d_call: TRBD2

cdr3_aa: CASSGAGLAGVFNYEQYF
cdr3_nt: TGTGCCAGCAGTGGAGCGGGACTAGCGGGAGTATTCAACTACGAGCAGTACTTC
clone_size: many
v_call: TRBV28
j_call: TRBJ2-7
d_call: TRBD2

cdr3_aa: CASSVRDGVRNEQFF
cdr3_nt: TGTGCCAGCAGTGTCCGGGACGGGGTCCGCAATGAGCAGTTCTTC
clone_size: many
v_call: TRBV2
j_call: TRBJ2-1
d_call: -

cdr3_aa: CSARGRLTGGTEAFF
cdr3_nt: TGCAGTGCTAGAGGACGATTGACAGGGGGCACTGAAGCTTTCTTT
clone_size: few
v_call: TRBV20-1
j_call: TRBJ1-1
d_call: TRBD1

cdr3_aa: CASSFRDPRANVLTF
cdr3_nt: TGTGCCAGTTCTTTCAGGGACCCTAGGGCCAACGTCCTGACTTTC
clone_size: few
v_call: TRBV2
j_call: TRBJ2-6
d_call: -

cdr3_aa: CASSREQGDTQYF
cdr3_nt: TGTGCCAGCAGCCGAGAGCAGGGAGATACGCAGTATTTT
clone_size: many
v_call: TRBV2
j_call: TRBJ2-3
d_call: -

cdr3_aa: CASSLPGMKKLFF
cdr3_nt: TGCGCCAGCAGCTTGCCCGGGATGAAAAAACTGTTTTTT
clone_size: few
v_call: TRBV5-1
j_call: TRBJ1-4
d_call: -

cdr3_aa: CASSLEQSYGYTF
cdr3_nt: TGTGCCAGCAGCTTAGAACAGAGCTATGGCTACACCTTC
clone_size: many
v_call: TRBV11-2
j_call: TRBJ1-2
d_call: -

cdr3_aa: CASSEAPQGWQTQYF
cdr3_nt: TGTGCCAGCAGTGAGGCCCCCCAGGGGTGGCAGACCCAGTACTTC
clone_size: few
v_call: TRBV6-1
j_call: TRBJ2-5
d_call: -

cdr3_aa: CAWSMLDNSPLHF
cdr3_nt: TGTGCCTGGAGTATGCTTGATAATTCACCCCTCCACTTT
clone_size: many
v_call: TRBV30
j_call: TRBJ1-6
d_call: -

cdr3_aa: CASSPQGARRETQYF
cdr3_nt: TGTGCCAGCAGTCCACAGGGGGCGCGAAGAGAGACCCAGTACTTC
clone_size: many
v_call: TRBV28
j_call: TRBJ2-5
d_call: TRBD1

cdr3_aa: CASLAGRTGYTF
cdr3_nt: TGTGCCAGCCTGGCGGGGCGAACCGGCTACACCTTC
clone_size: -
v_call: TRBV2
j_call: TRBJ1-2
d_call: -

cdr3_aa: CASSTGLATSYNEQFF
cdr3_nt: TGTGCCAGCAGCACGGGACTAGCGACTTCCTACAATGAGCAGTTCTTC
clone_size: many
v_call: TRBV11-2
j_call: TRBJ2-1
d_call: TRBD2

cdr3_aa: CASSLRGLNEKLFF
cdr3_nt: TGTGCCAGCAGTTTAAGGGGCCTTAATGAAAAACTGTTTTTT
clone_size: many
v_call: TRBV12-3/TRBV12-4
j_call: TRBJ1-4
d_call: -

cdr3_aa: CAWNRDLTGETQYF
cdr3_nt: TGTGCCTGGAACCGGGACTTAACAGGGGAGACCCAGTACTTC
clone_size: many
v_call: TRBV30
j_call: TRBJ2-5
d_call: -

cdr3_aa: CASGFGEGDGAFF
cdr3_nt: TGTGCTAGTGGTTTTGGTGAAGGGGATGGAGCTTTCTTT
clone_size: many
v_call: TRBV12-5
j_call: TRBJ1-1
d_call: -

cdr3_aa: CSAYRVGYGYTF
cdr3_nt: TGCAGTGCTTACAGGGTTGGGTATGGCTACACCTTC
clone_size: many
v_call: TRBV20-1
j_call: TRBJ1-2
d_call: -

cdr3_aa: CASSEALRGGTEAFF
cdr3_nt: TGTGCCAGCAGTGAAGCGCTTCGGGGGGGGACTGAAGCTTTCTTT
clone_size: few
v_call: TRBV2
j_call: TRBJ1-1
d_call: -

cdr3_aa: CASSLDRGSSYEQYF
cdr3_nt: TGTGCCAGCAGCTTGGACCGAGGGTCATCCTACGAGCAGTACTTC
clone_size: many
v_call: TRBV5-1
j_call: TRBJ2-7
d_call: -

cdr3_aa: CATSGGAGANVLTF
cdr3_nt: TGTGCCACCAGTGGAGGGGCTGGGGCCAACGTCCTGACTTTC
clone_size: many
v_call: TRBV24-1
j_call: TRBJ2-6
d_call: -

cdr3_aa: CASSLVSTSGRVVLNEQYF
cdr3_nt: TGTGCCAGCAGTTTAGTCAGTACTAGCGGGAGAGTAGTTTTGAACGAGCAGTACTTC
clone_size: -
v_call: TRBV27
j_call: TRBJ2-7
d_call: TRBD2

cdr3_aa: CASIRSGRPGELFF
cdr3_nt: TGTGCTTCAATTCGGAGCGGGAGACCCGGGGAGCTGTTTTTT
clone_size: many
v_call: TRBV6-2/TRBV6-3
j_call: TRBJ2-2
d_call: TRBD2

cdr3_aa: CAWSRGLAGDYIGYEQYF
cdr3_nt: TGTGCCTGGAGTAGGGGACTAGCGGGAGATTATATCGGATACGAGCAGTACTTC
clone_size: few
v_call: TRBV30
j_call: TRBJ2-7
d_call: TRBD2

cdr3_aa: CASSLTGLATDTQYF
cdr3_nt: TGTGCCAGCAGTTTAACGGGACTAGCAACAGATACGCAGTATTTT
clone_size: -
v_call: TRBV7-3
j_call: TRBJ2-3
d_call: TRBD2

cdr3_aa: CASRRSFAPSSYNEQFF
cdr3_nt: TGTGCCAGTAGACGGTCGTTCGCTCCGAGCTCCTACAATGAGCAGTTCTTC
clone_size: few
v_call: TRBV19
j_call: TRBJ2-1
d_call: -

cdr3_aa: CASSFTVRTDTQYF
cdr3_nt: TGTGCCAGCAGTTTTACTGTTCGGACAGATACGCAGTATTTT
clone_size: -
v_call: TRBV6-2/TRBV6-3
j_call: TRBJ2-3
d_call: -

cdr3_aa: CSASPTSGSYEQYF
cdr3_nt: TGCAGTGCTAGTCCGACTAGCGGGAGTTACGAGCAGTACTTC
clone_size: -
v_call: TRBV20-1
j_call: TRBJ2-7
d_call: TRBD2

cdr3_aa: CASSADPHAGELFF
cdr3_nt: TGCGCCAGCAGCGCAGACCCGCACGCCGGGGAGCTGTTTTTT
clone_size: many
v_call: TRBV5-1
j_call: TRBJ2-2
d_call: -

cdr3_aa: CASRKLSGGTDTQYF
cdr3_nt: TGTGCCAGCAGAAAACTTAGCGGGGGCACAGATACGCAGTATTTT
clone_size: -
v_call: TRBV7-8
j_call: TRBJ2-3
d_call: TRBD2

cdr3_aa: CASSLDSHEQYF
cdr3_nt: TGTGCCAGCAGCTTAGACAGCCACGAGCAGTACTTC
clone_size: many
v_call: TRBV7-2
j_call: TRBJ2-7
d_call: -

cdr3_aa: CATSDSTGPEAFF
cdr3_nt: TGTGCCACCAGTGATTCAACAGGCCCCGAAGCTTTCTTT
clone_size: many
v_call: TRBV24-1
j_call: TRBJ1-1
d_call: -

cdr3_aa: CASSESGTSEQPQHF
cdr3_nt: TGCGCCAGCAGTGAGTCGGGGACAAGTGAGCAGCCCCAGCATTTT
clone_size: few
v_call: TRBV10-1
j_call: TRBJ1-5
d_call: -

cdr3_aa: CSANFRAYGYQETQYF
cdr3_nt: TGCAGTGCTAATTTTAGGGCTTACGGGTACCAAGAGACCCAGTACTTC
clone_size: many
v_call: TRBV20-1
j_call: TRBJ2-5
d_call: -

cdr3_aa: CASSRDRRGAEAFF
cdr3_nt: TGCGCCAGCAGCCGCGACAGGCGTGGCGCTGAAGCTTTCTTT
clone_size: few
v_call: TRBV5-1
j_call: TRBJ1-1
d_call: -

cdr3_aa: CASSPIPDSNQPQHF
cdr3_nt: TGTGCCAGCAGTCCGATACCCGATAGCAATCAGCCCCAGCATTTT
clone_size: many
v_call: TRBV27
j_call: TRBJ1-5
d_call: -

cdr3_aa: CASSPSRQGSHNEQFF
cdr3_nt: TGCGCCAGCAGCCCATCAAGACAGGGAAGTCACAATGAGCAGTTCTTC
clone_size: many
v_call: TRBV5-1
j_call: TRBJ2-1
d_call: TRBD1

cdr3_aa: CASSPQQYWAGRSLMNTEAFF
cdr3_nt: TGTGCCAGCAGTCCCCAGCAGTATTGGGCAGGCAGAAGCCTCATGAACACTGAAGCTTTCTTT
clone_size: many
v_call: TRBV12-3/TRBV12-4
j_call: TRBJ1-1
d_call: -

cdr3_aa: CASSHTSSSYEQYF
cdr3_nt: TGTGCCAGCAGCCATACTAGCAGCTCCTACGAGCAGTACTTC
clone_size: many
v_call: TRBV3-2
j_call: TRBJ2-7
d_call: -

cdr3_aa: CASSLGISRVSGELFF
cdr3_nt: TGTGCCAGCAGCTTAGGTATTAGTCGGGTATCCGGGGAGCTGTTTTTT
clone_size: many
v_call: TRBV11-2
j_call: TRBJ2-2
d_call: -